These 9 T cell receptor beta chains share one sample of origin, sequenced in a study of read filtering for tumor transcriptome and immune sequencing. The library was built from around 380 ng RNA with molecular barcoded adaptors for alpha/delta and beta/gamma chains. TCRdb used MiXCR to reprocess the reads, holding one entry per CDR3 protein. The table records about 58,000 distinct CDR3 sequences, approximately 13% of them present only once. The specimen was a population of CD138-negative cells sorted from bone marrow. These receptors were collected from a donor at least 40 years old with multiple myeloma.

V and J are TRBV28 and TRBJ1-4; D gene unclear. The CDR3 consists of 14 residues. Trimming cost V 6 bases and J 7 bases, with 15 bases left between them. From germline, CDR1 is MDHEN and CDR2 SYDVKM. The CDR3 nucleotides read TGTGCCAGCAGCACCGATGGGTTCTCTGAAAAACTGTTTTTT. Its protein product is CASSTDGFSEKLFF.

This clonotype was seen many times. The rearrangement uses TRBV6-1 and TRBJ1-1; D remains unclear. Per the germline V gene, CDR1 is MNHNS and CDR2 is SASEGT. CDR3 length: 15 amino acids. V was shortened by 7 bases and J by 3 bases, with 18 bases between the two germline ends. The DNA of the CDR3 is TGTGCCAGCACTGCAGAAATTTTCGGGGACACTGAAGCTTTCTTT. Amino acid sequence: CASTAEIFGDTEAFF.

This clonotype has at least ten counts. The CDR3: CASSAWDSSTNEKLFF. The CDR3 coding sequence is TGTGCCAGCAGCGCCTGGGACAGCTCAACTAATGAAAAACTGTTTTTT. V is TRBV7-8 and J is TRBJ1-4; 7 positions match TRBD1. CDR3 length: 16 residues. CDR1 and CDR2 from the germline V gene are SGHVS and FQNEAQ. Losses at the gene ends were 5 bases for V and 0 bases for J; bases not matched to a gene: 6. The full variable domain, completed using reference TRBV7-8 and TRBJ1-4, is GAGVSQSPRYKVAKRGQDVALRCDPISGHVSLFWYQQALGQGPEFLTYFQNEAQLDKSGLPSDRFFAERPEGSVSTLKIQRTQQEDSAVYLCASSAWDSSTNEKLFFGSGTQLSVL.

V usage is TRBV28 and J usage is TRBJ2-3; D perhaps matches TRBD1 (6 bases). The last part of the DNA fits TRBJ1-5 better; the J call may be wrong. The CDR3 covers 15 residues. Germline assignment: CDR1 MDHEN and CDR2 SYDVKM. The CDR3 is CASSWDIESTDTQHF. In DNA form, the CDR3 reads TGTGCCAGCAGTTGGGACATAGAGAGCACAGATACGCAGCATTTT.

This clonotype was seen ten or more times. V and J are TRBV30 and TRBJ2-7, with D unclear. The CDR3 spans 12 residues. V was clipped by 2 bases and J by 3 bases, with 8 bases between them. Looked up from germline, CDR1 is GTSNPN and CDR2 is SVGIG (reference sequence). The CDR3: CAWSLGNYEQYF. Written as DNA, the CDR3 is TGTGCCTGGAGTTTAGGGAACTACGAGCAGTACTTC.

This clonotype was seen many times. The CDR3 is CASSAGYHEQYF. In nucleotides, the CDR3 is TGCGCCAGCAGCGCAGGGTACCACGAGCAGTACTTC. V gene TRBV5-1 combines with J gene TRBJ2-7; perhaps TRBD1 as D (5 bases). Trimming shortened V by 4 bases and J by 5 bases, and 10 bases separated the two germline ends. Germline CDR1 reads SGHRS; CDR2 reads YFSETQ. This CDR3 is built from 12 residues. Combining the CDR3 with reference TRBV5-1 and TRBJ2-7 gives the whole variable domain KAGVTQTPRYLIKTRGQQVTLSCSPISGHRSVSWYQQTPGQGLQFLFEYFSETQRNKGNFPGRFSGRQFSNSRSEMNVSTLELGDSALYLCASSAGYHEQYFGPGTRLTVT.

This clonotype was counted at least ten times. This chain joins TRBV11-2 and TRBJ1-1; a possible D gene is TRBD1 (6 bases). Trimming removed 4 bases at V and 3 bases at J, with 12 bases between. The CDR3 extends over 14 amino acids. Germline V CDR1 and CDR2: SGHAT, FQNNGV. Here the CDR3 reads CASSYVRGHTEAFF. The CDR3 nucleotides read TGTGCCAGCAGCTACGTCAGGGGCCACACTGAAGCTTTCTTT.

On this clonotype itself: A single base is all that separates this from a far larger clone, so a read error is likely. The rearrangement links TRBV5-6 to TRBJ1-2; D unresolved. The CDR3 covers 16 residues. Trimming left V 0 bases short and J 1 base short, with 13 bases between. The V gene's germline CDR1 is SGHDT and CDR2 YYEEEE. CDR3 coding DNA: TGTGCCAGCAGCTTGGTACTGGACGACCTTAACTATGGCTACACCTTC. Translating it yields CASSLVLDDLNYGYTF.

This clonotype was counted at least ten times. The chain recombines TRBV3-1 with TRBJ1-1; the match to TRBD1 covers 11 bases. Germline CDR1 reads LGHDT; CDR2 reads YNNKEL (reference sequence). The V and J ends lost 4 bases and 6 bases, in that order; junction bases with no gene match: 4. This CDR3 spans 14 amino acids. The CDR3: CASSPRDRGSEAFF. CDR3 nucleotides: TGTGCCAGCAGCCCCCGGGACAGGGGGTCTGAAGCTTTCTTT. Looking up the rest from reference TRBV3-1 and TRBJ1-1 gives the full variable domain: DTAVSQTPKYLVTQMGNDKSIKCEQNLGHDTMYWYKQDSKKFLKIMFSYNNKELIINETVPNRFSPKSPDKAHLNLHINSLELGDSAVYFCASSPRDRGSEAFFGQGTRLTVV.